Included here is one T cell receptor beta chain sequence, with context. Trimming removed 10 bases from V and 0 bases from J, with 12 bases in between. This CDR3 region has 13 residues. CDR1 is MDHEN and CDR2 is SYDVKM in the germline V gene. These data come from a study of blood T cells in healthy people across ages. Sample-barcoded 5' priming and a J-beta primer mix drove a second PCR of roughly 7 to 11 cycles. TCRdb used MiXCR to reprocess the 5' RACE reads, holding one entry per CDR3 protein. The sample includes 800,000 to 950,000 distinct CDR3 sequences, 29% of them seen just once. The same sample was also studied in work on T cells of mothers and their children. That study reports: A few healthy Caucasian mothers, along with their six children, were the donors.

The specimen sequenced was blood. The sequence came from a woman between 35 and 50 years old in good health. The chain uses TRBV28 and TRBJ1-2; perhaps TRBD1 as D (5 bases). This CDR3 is CATRDRANYGYTF. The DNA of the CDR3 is TGTGCCACCCGGGACCGAGCTAACTATGGCTACACCTTC.